These T cell receptor beta chains were read from a single sample in a study of CD8+ T cells in alopecia areata. The repertoire was sequenced with immunoSEQ multiplex PCR; TCRdb's copy has only in-frame clones and lacks some. The table records over 100,000 clones, approximately 48% of them present only once. Specimen: CD8+ T cells sorted from blood, collected at week 0. The receptors were gathered from a human donor with alopecia areata. CDR3s include the opening cysteine and the closing phenylalanine or tryptophan. Each record gives: D gene, clone size, V gene, J gene, CDR3 DNA, CDR3 protein. D genes are given only for firm matches. Clone size, where shown, is once, few, many, or a class for clones that have expanded.

>NA|NA|TRBV7-9|TRBJ2-1
TGTGCCAGCAGCCTACTATCGGATGAGCAGTTCTTC
CASSLLSDEQFF
>TRBD1|NA|TRBV6-5|TRBJ1-5
TGTGCCAGCAGTTATCGGACAGGGAATCAGCCCCAGCATTTT
CASSYRTGNQPQHF
>TRBD1|NA|TRBV6-5|TRBJ1-2
TGTGCCAGCAGTTACTCGGACAGGGGCTATGGCTACACCTTC
CASSYSDRGYGYTF
>NA|few|TRBV5-6|TRBJ1-2
TGTGCCAGCAGCTTGGGGGACACCAAGAGAAGCTTC
CASSLGDTKRSF
>NA|many|TRBV6-4|TRBJ2-2
TGTGCCAGCAGTGAGGCCGACACCGGGGAGCTGTTTTTT
CASSEADTGELFF
>NA|NA|TRBV4-1|TRBJ2-1
TGCGCCAGCAGCCAAGCTCGCCACAATGAGCAGTTCTTC
CASSQARHNEQFF
>NA|once|TRBV9|TRBJ2-7
TGTGCCAGCAGCCCCCAGGGACGAGACGAGCAGTACTTC
CASSPQGRDEQYF
>TRBD1|few|TRBV30|TRBJ1-2
TGTGCCTGGAGTGGCCGCACGGACAGGGGGCTCTCTGGCTACACCTTC
CAWSGRTDRGLSGYTF
>TRBD1|NA|TRBV30|TRBJ1-6
TGTGCCTGGAGTGTAGGAGCACACAGGGGAATCAGGTCACCCCTCCACTTT
CAWSVGAHRGIRSPLHF
>NA|NA|TRBV7-8|TRBJ2-7
TGTGCCAGCAGCTTAGCCGATTACGAGCAGTACTTC
CASSLADYEQYF
>NA|few|TRBV7-3|TRBJ1-1
TGTGCCAGCAGCTTATTAGGGCAGGCCACTGAAGCTTTCTTT
CASSLLGQATEAFF
>NA|NA|TRBV11-2|TRBJ2-7
TGTGCCAGCAGCCCCCTAATAGGACAGATCTACGAGCAGTACTTC
CASSPLIGQIYEQYF
>NA|NA|TRBV7-9|TRBJ1-1
TGTGCCAGCAGCGCGGCTCCGGGACAAGCTTCACTGGGAGCTTTCTTT
CASSAAPGQASLGAFF
>NA|NA|TRBV29-1|TRBJ2-1
TGCAGCGTTGAATCCGGGTTCAATGAGCAGTTCTTC
CSVESGFNEQFF
>NA|NA|TRBV11-2|TRBJ1-5
TGTGCCAGCAGCTTAGATGGGACCTACTCGCAGCCCCAGCATTTT
CASSLDGTYSQPQHF
>TRBD2|NA|TRBV30|TRBJ2-1
TGTGCCTGGAGTGCAGGGGCGGGGGGATACAATGAGCAGTTCTTC
CAWSAGAGGYNEQFF
>NA|NA|TRBV6-5|TRBJ1-2
TGTGCCAGCACATCGCTAACACTCCCCTATGGCTACACCTTC
CASTSLTLPYGYTF
>TRBD2|NA|TRBV9|TRBJ2-3
TGTGCCAGCAGCGCGACTCTAGCGGGGGGCACAGATACGCAGTATTTT
CASSATLAGGTDTQYF
>NA|NA|TRBV9|TRBJ2-6
TGTGCCAGCAGCGCCCCAATATCTGGGGCCAACGTCCTGACTTTC
CASSAPISGANVLTF
>NA|few|TRBV7-9|TRBJ2-3
TGTGCCAGCAGCTTAGCGGGAGTCGAGGGAACAGATACGCAGTATTTT
CASSLAGVEGTDTQYF
>NA|few|TRBV29-1|TRBJ1-5
TGCAGCGTTGAGGGCCTTGAGCCCCAGCATTTT
CSVEGLEPQHF
>NA|NA|TRBV27|TRBJ1-1
TGTGCCAGCAGTCCCGGACCGAGTTCGAACACTGAAGCTTTCTTT
CASSPGPSSNTEAFF
>NA|NA|TRBV27|TRBJ2-1
TGTGCCAGCAGTTTTAGCGCTGTGGCCGGGGAGCAGTTCTTC
CASSFSAVAGEQFF
>TRBD2|few|TRBV9|TRBJ2-3
TGTGCCAGCAGCCCCACCGGGACTAGCCTGGCAGATACGCAGTATTTT
CASSPTGTSLADTQYF
>NA|NA|TRBV7-9|TRBJ1-2
TGTGCCAGCAGCTTAGTAGTTCTGTCTGATGGCTACACCTTC
CASSLVVLSDGYTF
>TRBD1|once|TRBV27|TRBJ1-2
TGTGCCAGCAGTTTCGCGACAGGGATCTTTAGCTATGGCTACACCTTC
CASSFATGIFSYGYTF